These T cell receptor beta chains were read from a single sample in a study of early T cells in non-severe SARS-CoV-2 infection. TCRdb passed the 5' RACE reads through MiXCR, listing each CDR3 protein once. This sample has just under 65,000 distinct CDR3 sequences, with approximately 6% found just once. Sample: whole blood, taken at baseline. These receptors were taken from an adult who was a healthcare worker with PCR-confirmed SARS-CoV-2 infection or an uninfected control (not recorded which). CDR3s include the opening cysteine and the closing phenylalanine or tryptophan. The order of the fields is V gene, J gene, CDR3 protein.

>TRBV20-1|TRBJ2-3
CSANQIAGAFTDTQYF
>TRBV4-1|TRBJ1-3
CASSQEEDRGRGNTIYF
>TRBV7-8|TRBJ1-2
CASSPTGQTGGYTF
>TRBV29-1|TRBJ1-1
CSVADGRGTEAFF
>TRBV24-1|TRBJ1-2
CATRGGSNYGYTF
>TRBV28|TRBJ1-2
CASSSQQGGYGYTF
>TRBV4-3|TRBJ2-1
CASSRGTSESSYNEQFF
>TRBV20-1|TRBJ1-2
CSARVRDLYGYTF
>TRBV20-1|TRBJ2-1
CSVELAAANEQFF
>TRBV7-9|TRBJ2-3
CASSPRTSGYSTDTQYF
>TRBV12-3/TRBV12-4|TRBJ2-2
CASRLAGDGELFF
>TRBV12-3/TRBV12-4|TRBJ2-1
CASSLRGLAGVGAPNEQFF
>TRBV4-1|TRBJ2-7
CASSQYYRGFYEQYF
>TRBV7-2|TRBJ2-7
CASSLTRTGLYEQYF
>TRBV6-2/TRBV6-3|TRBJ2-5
CASSLQGGIETQYF
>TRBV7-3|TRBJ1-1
CASSLTAGVTEAFF
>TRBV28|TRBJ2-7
CASNLSGTGDRGAYEQYF
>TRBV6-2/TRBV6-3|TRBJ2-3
CASSSLGLATDTQYF
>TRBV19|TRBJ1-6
CATKTTGTGIYNSPLHF
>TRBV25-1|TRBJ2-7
CASSPDDPAYEQYF
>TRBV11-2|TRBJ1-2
CASSPQDHYGYTF
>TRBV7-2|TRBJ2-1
CASSLDDGTSGRIHNEQFF
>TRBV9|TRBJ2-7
CASSADPLPYEQYF
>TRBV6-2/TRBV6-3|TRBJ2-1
CASSFPSGSSYNEQFF
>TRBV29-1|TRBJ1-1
CSVERGPATEAFF
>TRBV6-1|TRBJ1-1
CASSWPGENTEAFF
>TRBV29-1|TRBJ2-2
CSVEEVTDLNTGELFF
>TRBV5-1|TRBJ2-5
CASSTPSRETQYF
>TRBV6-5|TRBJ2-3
CASSNRGTDTQYF
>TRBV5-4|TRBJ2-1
CASSHSINEQFF
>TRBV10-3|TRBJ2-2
CAISSGGSRVTGELFF
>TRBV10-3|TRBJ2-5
CATSGAGYQETQYF
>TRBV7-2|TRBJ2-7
CASSPAVTVPAYEQYF
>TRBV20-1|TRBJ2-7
CSARDSLANYEQYF
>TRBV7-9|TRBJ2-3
CASSLVRAGVGLGTDTQYF
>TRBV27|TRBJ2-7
CASIGTDPYEQYF
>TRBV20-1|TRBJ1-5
CSARDMGEPQHF
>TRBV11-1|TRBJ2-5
CASSSGTRQETQYF